Following are 15 T cell receptor beta chains from one sample sequenced in a study of T cells in tumors after PD-1 blockade. The protocol was immunoSEQ multiplex PCR, while the TCRdb copy is restricted to in-frame clones and leaves out a portion. The table includes some 14,000 clones, nearly 85% detected once. Source: PBMCs, taken after anti-PD-1 treatment. These TCRs come from a human donor with basal cell carcinoma.

This sequence joins TRBV11-2 and TRBJ1-5; 7 bases are shared with TRBD1. The CDR3 runs 17 residues. Germline V gene lookup returns CDR1 SGHAT and CDR2 FQNNGV. With V trimmed by 1 base and J by 2 bases, 8 bases remained unmatched. The CDR3 loop reads CASSLAPKGAGNQPQHF. CDR3 bases: TGTGCCAGCAGCTTAGCTCCAAAGGGGGCTGGCAATCAGCCCCAGCATTTT.

The rearrangement uses TRBV7-6 and TRBJ2-7, with D possibly matching TRBD1 (6 bases). With 4 bases removed from V and 4 bases from J, the gap between germline ends came to 17 bases. The CDR3 consists of 15 residues. CDR1 is SGHVS and CDR2 is FNYEAQ in the germline V gene. The CDR3 DNA reads TGTGCCAGCAGCTCAGCCCCGGGACAAACATACGAGCAGTACTTC. The encoded protein is CASSSAPGQTYEQYF.

The chain combines TRBV7-9 with TRBJ2-7; D gene uncertain. The length of the CDR3 is 15 residues. The V end was cut by 1 base, the J end by 2 bases, with 12 bases between. Germline V gene sequence: CDR1 SEHNR, CDR2 FQNEAQ (reference sequence). DNA for the CDR3: TGTGCCAGCAGCTTAGGATCGGGTAACCCCTACGAGCAGTACTTC. Its protein product is CASSLGSGNPYEQYF.

The V gene is TRBV20-1, the J gene TRBJ2-7; TRBD1 might be the D (6 bases). V shed 3 bases and J shed 5 bases, with 17 bases lying between them. The CDR3 totals 14 residues. Germline loops: CDR1 DFQATT, CDR2 SNEGSKA (reference sequence). CDR3 loop: CSASTTGLRHEQYF. The CDR3 DNA reads as TGCAGTGCTAGTACCACAGGGCTCCGTCACGAGCAGTACTTC.

DNA for the CDR3: TGTGCCAGCATGAATTCGTCACCCCTCCACTTT. This translates into CASMNSSPLHF. This sequence joins TRBV28 and TRBJ1-6, with unresolved D. V was trimmed by 7 bases and J by 10 bases, leaving 8 bases between them. The CDR3 totals 11 residues. The germline CDR1 and CDR2 sequences are MDHEN and SYDVKM.

This CDR3 is CASSFAGTSGYEQYF. Here the CDR3 DNA reads TGTGCCAGCAGCTTTGCCGGGACTAGCGGTTACGAGCAGTACTTC. The chain carries TRBV7-9 and TRBJ2-7; 11 bases are shared with TRBD2. The CDR3 sequence is 15 residues long. Germline CDR1 and CDR2: SEHNR and FQNEAQ (reference sequence). Germline trimming cut 3 bases from V and 4 bases from J; bases unmatched to any gene: 5.

V and J are TRBV28 and TRBJ2-7; no firm D call. The V gene lost 2 bases and the J gene lost 7 bases, with 6 bases spanning the gap. This CDR3 spans 11 amino acids. CDR1 MDHEN and CDR2 SYDVKM come from the germline V gene. CDR3 coding DNA: TGTGCCAGCAGTTTAAAACGGGAGCAGTACTTC. Its translation: CASSLKREQYF.

This rearrangement joins TRBV19 to TRBJ2-3, with D tentatively TRBD1 or TRBD2 (5 bases each). This CDR3 region has 15 residues. Germline V gives CDR1 LNHDA, CDR2 SQIVND (reference sequence). V was cut by 3 bases and J by 6 bases, with 16 bases left in between. The CDR3 loop is CASSIPGTVSDTQYF. The CDR3 DNA follows: TGTGCCAGTAGTATTCCCGGGACCGTTTCGGATACGCAGTATTTT.

The chain employs TRBV5-4 and TRBJ2-7, with 9 nucleotides matching TRBD1. This CDR3 is built from 14 residues. After removal of 2 bases from V and 5 bases from J, the junction contained 5 bases not matched to a gene. Looked up from germline, CDR1 is SGHNT and CDR2 is YYREEE (reference sequence). CDR3 sequence reads: CASSFGQGIDEQYF. The CDR3 DNA reads as TGTGCCAGCAGCTTTGGACAGGGGATCGACGAGCAGTACTTC.

This clone appeared a single time. The chain has TRBV5-4 and TRBJ2-2, with a tentative D call TRBD2 (5 bases). Between the trimmed V and J ends, which lost 0 bases and 7 bases, there was a span of 10 bases. The CDR3 has 14 residues. Germline V CDR1 and CDR2: SGHNT, YYREEE (reference sequence). CDR3 sequence: CASSLAGESGELFF. CDR3 DNA: TGTGCCAGCAGCTTGGCCGGGGAGAGCGGGGAGCTGTTTTTT.

This chain uses TRBV7-3 with TRBJ2-5; D not certain. The CDR3 loop spans 15 amino acids. The V end was cut by 5 bases, the J end by 1 base, with 14 bases between. CDR1 and CDR2 (germline): SGHTA, FQGTGA. The CDR3 nucleotides read TGTGCCAGCAGCGATCCGGCCGGGCCCCAAGAGACCCAGTACTTC. Its translation: CASSDPAGPQETQYF.

The rearrangement uses TRBV28 and TRBJ1-1; D remains unclear. Germline CDR1 MDHEN, CDR2 SYDVKM. There are 11 residues in the CDR3. V was shortened by 6 bases and J by 11 bases, with 13 bases between the two germline ends. CDR3 in DNA: TGTGCCAGCAGCCCCGGTTCCTGGGCTTTCTTT. Translating it yields CASSPGSWAFF.

The chain is built from TRBV6-5 and TRBJ2-3; tentatively, D is TRBD1 (5 bases). This CDR3 comprises 14 residues. Germline V gene sequence: CDR1 MNHEY, CDR2 SVGAGI. Trimming stripped 6 bases from V and 0 bases from J, with 10 bases between. The CDR3 here is CASRGRMSTDTQYF. The CDR3 nucleotides read TGTGCCAGCAGGGGGCGGATGAGCACAGATACGCAGTATTTT.

J is TRBJ2-1 and V is TRBV29-1; 14 positions match TRBD2. Germline V gives CDR1 SQVTM, CDR2 ANQGSEA. Trimming removed 7 bases from V and 6 bases from J; junction bases left unmatched: 2. The CDR3 has 13 residues. CDR3 loop: CSAGLAGGNEQFF. CDR3 nucleotide sequence: TGCAGCGCCGGACTAGCGGGAGGCAATGAGCAGTTCTTC.

With regard to this clone: The conserved phenylalanine or tryptophan normally closing the CDR3 is absent here, so this likely arose from a read error. V gene TRBV6-5 combines with J gene TRBJ1-1; tentatively, D is TRBD1 (6 bases). This CDR3 comprises 12 residues. Germline CDR1 is MNHEY and CDR2 is SVGAGI. V was clipped by 5 bases and J by 7 bases, with 11 bases between them. CDR3 bases: TGTGCCAGCAGTAAAAGGGGGGATGAAGCTTTCCTT. This translates into CASSKRGDEAFL.